This entry describes one T cell receptor (beta chain). Every donor, a Caucasian adult, lived in Nashville, Tennessee. This sample stems from a study of shared clonotypes between healthy human individuals. Clones were sequenced by immunoSEQ multiplex PCR, and TCRdb holds only the in-frame ones, with some missing. The data hold some 2 million clones, with over 85% observed a single time. Germline V gives CDR1 LGHNT, CDR2 FRNRAP. This CDR3 is built from 13 residues. V trimming: 6 bases; J trimming: 4 bases; junction bases outside the gene matches: 4. The origin of this receptor is a man aged 18 to 29 in good health. The sequencing sample was made of naive CD4+ T cells sorted from blood. The sample's subset: CD45RA+ positively selected. The V gene is TRBV12-5, the J gene TRBJ2-3; 7 nucleotides agree with TRBD2. The CDR3 nucleotides read TGTGCTAGTGGCTCCGGACTAGCAGATACGCAGTATTTT. Translating it yields CASGSGLADTQYF.